The T cell receptor (beta chain) under discussion was sequenced for a study of blood T cell repertoires in COVID-19. On the study more broadly: PBMCs, B-cell-depleted T cells, or T cells were the source of the cDNA or gDNA that made up the material.

Libraries were prepared by immunoSEQ multiplex PCR; TCRdb keeps only in-frame clonotypes and omits some of them. Of tens of thousands of clones listed, 65% to 85% are singletons. V was clipped by 5 bases and J by 1 base, with 6 bases between them. This CDR3 has 13 amino acids. The V gene's germline CDR1 is SGHNT and CDR2 YENEEA. Sequencing was performed on peripheral blood. The chain employs TRBV11-3 and TRBJ2-1, with no clear D. This clonotype was obtained from an elderly woman with active or convalescent COVID-19. The CDR3 DNA follows: TGTGCCAGCAGCCTCGGTTCCTACAATGAGCAGTTCTTC. This sequence encodes CASSLGSYNEQFF. Filled out from reference TRBV11-3 and TRBJ2-1, the complete variable domain reads EAGVVQSPRYKIIEKKQPVAFWCNPISGHNTLYWYLQNLGQGPELLIRYENEEAVDDSQLPKDRFSAERLKGVDSTLKIQPAELGDSAVYLCASSLGSYNEQFFGPGTRLTVL.